Following are 31 T cell receptor beta chains from one sample sequenced in a study of blood T cell repertoires in COVID-19. Repertoires were generated with immunoSEQ multiplex PCR, while TCRdb's copy carries only in-frame clones and drops some. The sample has about 120,000 clones; over 75% are singletons. The sample comprised peripheral blood. The receptors derive from a man at least 80 years old with acute or convalescent COVID-19.

J is TRBJ2-4 and V is TRBV3-1 (or the pseudogene TRBV3-2), with D hard to call. CDR1 is LGHDT and CDR2 is YNNKEL in the germline V gene (reference sequence). Trimming removed 1 base at V and 0 bases at J, with 10 bases between. This CDR3 region has 16 residues. For the CDR3, the DNA is TGTGCCAGCAGCCAAGGGCAGGTCCTAGCCAAAAACATTCAGTACTTC. Amino acids: CASSQGQVLAKNIQYF.

The chain employs TRBV7-2 and TRBJ1-1; D perhaps matches TRBD1 (5 bases). The CDR3 length is 13 residues. The V and J ends lost 9 bases and 1 base respectively, with 12 bases between them. Germline V lookup: CDR1 SGHTA, CDR2 FQGNSA. The CDR3 DNA reads TGTGCCAGTATGGGGCAGCCGAACACTGAAGCTTTCTTT. Translation: CASMGQPNTEAFF.

The chain recombines TRBV30 with TRBJ1-2, with a weak D call TRBD1 (6 bases). Germline values: CDR1 GTSNPN, CDR2 SVGIG (reference sequence). Trimming removed 4 bases from V and 8 bases from J, with 17 bases in between. The CDR3 consists of 13 residues. CDR3 loop: CAWKQGWEKGYTF. CDR3 DNA: TGTGCCTGGAAACAGGGATGGGAAAAAGGCTACACCTTC.

This clone has only a few counts. This chain uses TRBV28 with TRBJ1-2, with D hard to call. The ends were cut back, 6 bases at V and 8 bases at J, with 19 bases in the middle. Per germline, CDR1 MDHEN and CDR2 SYDVKM. This CDR3 comprises 14 residues. The CDR3 spells CASSGSLSVLGYTF. CDR3 bases: TGTGCCAGCAGCGGGTCCCTTTCCGTATTGGGCTACACCTTC.

The J gene is TRBJ2-3, the V gene TRBV5-4, with D maybe TRBD2 (5 bases). Germline V gene lookup returns CDR1 SGHNT and CDR2 YYREEE (reference sequence). Trimming pared 4 bases from V and 2 bases from J, leaving 20 bases between. The CDR3 is 17 amino acids. The CDR3 loop is CASSPVSGLLLTDTQYF. Written as DNA, the CDR3 is TGTGCCAGCAGCCCCGTCAGCGGCCTCCTTCTCACAGATACGCAGTATTTT. The whole variable domain, remainder taken from reference TRBV5-4 and TRBJ2-3, is ETGVTQSPTHLIKTRGQQVTLRCSSQSGHNTVSWYQQALGQGPQFIFQYYREEENGRGNFPPRFSGLQFPNYSSELNVNALELDDSALYLCASSPVSGLLLTDTQYFGPGTRLTVL.

The chain carries TRBV19 and TRBJ1-4; possibly TRBD1 for D (5 bases). The germline V gene encodes CDR1 LNHDA and CDR2 SQIVND (reference sequence). The V end lost 9 bases, the J end lost 5 bases, and 22 bases lay between the germline ends. The CDR3 runs to 16 residues. CDR3: CASSDSLISLNEKLFF. The CDR3 nucleotides read TGTGCCAGCTCCGACAGCCTAATCTCCCTAAATGAAAAACTGTTTTTT.

This chain uses TRBV6-2 or TRBV6-3 with TRBJ1-2; 9 bases map to TRBD1. The CDR3 loop spans 14 amino acids. From germline, CDR1 is MNHEY and CDR2 SVGEGT. V gave up 5 bases and J gave up 8 bases; unmatched junction bases: 9. The CDR3 sequence is CASSGSGTGRGYTF. CDR3 nucleotide sequence: TGTGCCAGCAGTGGCTCCGGGACAGGGAGAGGCTACACCTTC.

Of note for this clone: Other nucleotide sequences in the sample specify the same CDR3. The J gene is TRBJ1-1, the V gene TRBV19; D may be TRBD1 (5 bases). Trimming shortened V by 3 bases and J by 4 bases, and 6 bases separated the two germline ends. The CDR3 spans 12 residues. Germline V gene data show CDR1 as LNHDA and CDR2 as SQIVND (reference sequence). Written as DNA, the CDR3 is TGTGCCAGTAGTATTAGGGGCACTGAAGCTTTCTTT. Translating it yields CASSIRGTEAFF.

This clone was counted once. The J gene is TRBJ1-6, the V gene TRBV7-9; 7 bases are a match to TRBD1. CDR3 length equals 16 residues. From germline, CDR1 is SEHNR and CDR2 FQNEAQ (reference sequence). Losses at the gene ends were 4 bases for V and 0 bases for J; bases not matched to a gene: 3. In DNA, the CDR3 is TGTGCCAGCAGCTCATCAGGGGGCTCCTATAATTCACCCCTCCACTTT. Translated: CASSSSGGSYNSPLHF.

This clone was recorded once. This chain joins TRBV4-1 and TRBJ1-2, with D possibly TRBD1 on 6 matching bases. The V and J ends lost 4 bases and 1 base respectively, with 13 bases between them. CDR3 length: 15 residues. Germline loops: CDR1 MGHRA, CDR2 YSYEKL. The CDR3 bases are TGCGCCAGCAGCCGAGGACAGATTAATAACTATGGCTACACCTTC. Protein: CASSRGQINNYGYTF.

J is TRBJ1-3 and V is TRBV7-2; D not resolved. V gave up 5 bases and J gave up 4 bases, with 12 bases separating them. This CDR3 is built from 14 residues. Germline CDR1 reads SGHTA; CDR2 reads FQGNSA. In nucleotides, the CDR3 is TGTGCCAGCAGCCTGACTAACCCCGGAAACACCATATATTTT. The encoded protein is CASSLTNPGNTIYF.

The chain recombines TRBV5-1 with TRBJ1-1; 10 bases align to TRBD1. There are 16 residues in the CDR3. Germline values: CDR1 SGHRS, CDR2 YFSETQ. The trim removed 2 bases at V and 5 bases at J, leaving 9 bases unmatched. The CDR3 coding sequence is TGCGCCAGCAGCTTAAGGTCGGGACAGGGGTTGACTGAAGCTTTCTTT. Protein: CASSLRSGQGLTEAFF. Together with reference TRBV5-1 and TRBJ1-1, the CDR3 gives the full variable domain: KAGVTQTPRYLIKTRGQQVTLSCSPISGHRSVSWYQQTPGQGLQFLFEYFSETQRNKGNFPGRFSGRQFSNSRSEMNVSTLELGDSALYLCASSLRSGQGLTEAFFGQGTRLTVV.

The gene calls are TRBV6-4 and TRBJ1-3, with D possibly TRBD1 on 5 matching bases. The CDR3 spans 15 residues. Germline V CDR1 and CDR2: MRHNA, SNTAGT. Trimming left V 6 bases short and J 0 bases short, with 12 bases between. The CDR3 bases are TGTGCCAGCAGCGGGACTCCTCTCTCTGGAAACACCATATATTTT. This gives the protein CASSGTPLSGNTIYF.

This chain joins TRBV18 and TRBJ2-1, with 9 nucleotides matching TRBD1. J lost 7 bases, V lost 4 bases, and 5 bases had no gene match. The CDR3 runs 14 residues. Germline-derived CDR1 and CDR2 are KGHSH and LQKENI. This CDR3 is CASSLGQGRNEQFF. Written as DNA, the CDR3 is TGTGCCAGCTCACTTGGACAGGGGAGAAATGAGCAGTTCTTC.

V usage is TRBV27 and J usage is TRBJ1-6; D uncertain. The germline V gene has CDR1 MNHEY and CDR2 SMNVEV (reference sequence). CDR3 length equals 14 residues. Deletions cut 4 bases from V and 1 base from J, with 5 bases between. CDR3 sequence reads: CASSWESYNSPLHF. CDR3 bases: TGTGCCAGCAGTTGGGAGTCCTATAATTCACCCCTCCACTTT.

The chain joins TRBV9 to TRBJ1-4; 9 bases match TRBD1. The CDR3 is 14 amino acids. V lost 4 bases to trimming and J lost 7 bases; unmatched junction nucleotides: 5. Germline V CDR1 and CDR2: SGDLS, YYNGEE. The CDR3 reads CASSTGQGCEKLFF. The CDR3 nucleotides read TGTGCCAGCAGCACGGGACAGGGATGTGAAAAACTGTTTTTT.

The rearrangement uses TRBV30 and TRBJ1-5; tentative D call: TRBD1 (6 bases). The CDR3 is 14 residues long. Deletions cut 5 bases from V and 0 bases from J, with 11 bases between. Germline CDR1 is GTSNPN and CDR2 is SVGIG (reference sequence). In DNA, the CDR3 is TGTGCCTGGGGAGGACAGTATAGCAATCAGCCCCAGCATTTT. Amino acid sequence: CAWGGQYSNQPQHF. The full variable domain, completed using reference TRBV30 and TRBJ1-5, is SQTIHQWPATLVQPVGSPLSLECTVEGTSNPNLYWYRQAAGRGLQLLFYSVGIGQISSEVPQNLSASRPQDRQFILSSKKLLLSDSGFYLCAWGGQYSNQPQHFGDGTRLSIL.

The chain links TRBV19 to TRBJ1-1, with a possible D match to TRBD1 (5 bases). Germline V gene data show CDR1 as LNHDA and CDR2 as SQIVND (reference sequence). The CDR3 extends over 13 amino acids. The ends were cut back, 4 bases at V and 8 bases at J, with 14 bases in the middle. As DNA, the CDR3 is TGTGCCAGTAGTAAAGCCGGTGGGGGGGAAGCTTTCTTT. This encodes CASSKAGGGEAFF.

The chain joins TRBV19 to TRBJ2-1, with 9 bases fitting TRBD1. CDR1 is LNHDA, CDR2 SQIVND, per germline (reference sequence). Germline trimming cut 10 bases from V and 9 bases from J; bases unmatched to any gene: 13. CDR3 size: 14 residues. The CDR3 DNA is TGTGCCACCTGTGGGACAGGGAGTTTCAGTGAGCAGTTCTTC. Protein: CATCGTGSFSEQFF.

This chain joins TRBV9 and TRBJ2-1; D is unresolved. The CDR3 is made up of 15 amino acids. V was cut by 2 bases and J by 2 bases, with 11 bases left in between. From germline, CDR1 is SGDLS and CDR2 YYNGEE. CDR3 protein: CASSVYGEAYNEQFF. Here the CDR3 DNA reads TGTGCCAGCAGCGTCTATGGAGAAGCCTACAATGAGCAGTTCTTC.

This rearrangement joins TRBV11-2 to TRBJ2-7; D is unclear. From germline, CDR1 is SGHAT and CDR2 FQNNGV. This CDR3 has 12 amino acids. V shed 3 bases and J shed 4 bases, with 7 bases lying between them. The CDR3 nucleotides are TGTGCCAGCAGCTTTAAGCCGTACGAGCAGTACTTC. This translates into CASSFKPYEQYF.

The chain joins TRBV19 to TRBJ1-4; no definite D call. V was shortened by 6 bases and J by 5 bases, with 16 bases between the two germline ends. From germline, CDR1 is LNHDA and CDR2 SQIVND (reference sequence). The CDR3 spans 15 residues. The CDR3 protein is CASSEGSLGNEKLFF. CDR3 coding DNA: TGTGCCAGTAGCGAGGGCTCCCTGGGGAATGAAAAACTGTTTTTT.

CDR3 DNA sequence: TGTGCCAGCAGTCCACCAAGAGGGCAAAACAATGAGCAGTTCTTC. Amino acids: CASSPPRGQNNEQFF. The chain combines TRBV28 with TRBJ2-1, with D possibly TRBD2 on 5 matching bases. Germline CDR1 and CDR2: MDHEN and SYDVKM. Deletions cut 5 bases from V and 5 bases from J, with 16 bases between. The CDR3 contains 15 residues.

This rearrangement joins TRBV19 to TRBJ1-1, with D maybe TRBD1 (6 bases). The CDR3 is 14 residues long. CDR1 and CDR2 (germline): LNHDA, SQIVND (reference sequence). V was pared by 3 bases and J by 5 bases, with 13 bases between. The DNA of the CDR3 is TGTGCCAGTAGTATCACAACGACAGGAACTGAAGCTTTCTTT. Its translation: CASSITTTGTEAFF.

The chain recombines TRBV10-3 with TRBJ1-2; 11 bases line up with TRBD1. After removal of 4 bases from V and 4 bases from J, the junction contained 5 bases not matched to a gene. This CDR3 is 15 amino acids long. Germline loops: CDR1 ENHRY, CDR2 SYGVKD. CDR3 loop: CAISGTGGAGYGYTF. The DNA of the CDR3 is TGTGCCATCAGTGGGACAGGGGGCGCTGGCTATGGCTACACCTTC.

This chain connects TRBV13 to TRBJ1-2; TRBD1 agrees at 7 bases. The germline gives CDR1 PRHDT, CDR2 FYEKMQ (reference sequence). V shed 3 bases and J 3 bases; nucleotides not matched to a gene: 7. The CDR3 runs to 15 residues. This CDR3 is CASSFTGAQYYGYTF. The CDR3 coding sequence is TGTGCCAGCAGCTTCACAGGGGCTCAATACTATGGCTACACCTTC.

The chain employs TRBV29-1 and TRBJ1-1; D might be TRBD1 (5 bases). Looked up from germline, CDR1 is SQVTM and CDR2 is ANQGSEA. V dropped 7 bases and J dropped 0 bases, with 9 bases sitting between them. The CDR3 spans 12 residues. CDR3 loop: CSGTLMNTEAFF. CDR3 DNA sequence: TGCAGCGGGACATTAATGAACACTGAAGCTTTCTTT.

The chain links TRBV4-3 to TRBJ2-1; D might be TRBD2 (5 bases). Germline V lookup: CDR1 LGHNA, CDR2 YSLEER. The CDR3 is 15 amino acids. The V gene lost 0 bases and the J gene lost 5 bases, with 11 bases spanning the gap. As DNA, the CDR3 is TGCGCCAGCAGCCAAGATCTGAGGGTAGACAATGAGCAGTTCTTC. The encoded protein is CASSQDLRVDNEQFF.

This clone was detected only once. V is TRBV21-1 and J is TRBJ1-2; the table's TRBD1 call for D was not verified on the DNA. TRBV21-1 is annotated as a pseudogene. The CDR3 length is 16 residues. For the CDR3, the DNA is TGTGCCAGCAGCAAAGCCAGGCAGGGTGTCAACTATGGCTACACCTTC. Its protein is CASSKARQGVNYGYTF.

This clone showed up just a few times. This chain uses TRBV7-2 with TRBJ2-7; 13 nucleotides line up with TRBD2. This CDR3 region has 14 residues. V was pared by 5 bases and J by 5 bases, with 3 bases of the junction left unmatched. Looked up from germline, CDR1 is SGHTA and CDR2 is FQGNSA. This CDR3 is CASSLLAGGDEQYF. The CDR3 coding sequence is TGTGCCAGCAGCCTACTAGCGGGAGGGGACGAGCAGTACTTC.

The CDR3 DNA follows: TGTGCCAGTAGTAGGGGGACAGGGGGCCTCGGGGAGACCCAGTACTTC. It yields the protein CASSRGTGGLGETQYF. The gene calls are TRBV19 and TRBJ2-5, with 12 bases lining up with TRBD1. After removal of 4 bases from V and 5 bases from J, the junction contained 8 bases not matched to a gene. Germline V gene sequence: CDR1 LNHDA, CDR2 SQIVND (reference sequence). There are 16 residues in the CDR3.